This entry lists 21 T cell receptor beta chains sequenced from one sample in a study of blood T cells in healthy people across ages. A second PCR of about 7 to 12 cycles used a sample-barcoded 5' primer and a J-beta primer mix. Each CDR3 protein gets one entry after TCRdb re-called the 5' RACE reads with MiXCR. Here the sample spans 1.5 million to 2 million distinct CDR3 sequences, approximately 30% being singletons. The sequencing input was blood. Source of these receptors: a woman between 25 and 40 years old in good health.

The chain carries TRBV28 and TRBJ1-4, with 9 bases aligning to TRBD1. The CDR3 sequence is 16 residues long. CDR1 MDHEN and CDR2 SYDVKM come from the germline V gene. After removal of 5 bases from V and 7 bases from J, the junction contained 11 bases not matched to a gene. Here the CDR3 DNA reads TGTGCCAGCAGTCCACCTACGGGACAGGGCGTTGAAAAACTGTTTTTT. It is translated as CASSPPTGQGVEKLFF.

The chain combines TRBV7-2 with TRBJ2-1; no clear D gene. Germline values: CDR1 SGHTA, CDR2 FQGNSA. The CDR3 runs to 15 residues. V shed 1 base and J shed 13 bases, with 20 bases lying between them. CDR3 DNA: TGTGCCAGCAGCTTAGGAGCTAGTTTCGAAGAGACCCAGTTCTTC. Its translation is CASSLGASFEETQFF.

This clonotype was found a few times. The chain combines TRBV20-1 with TRBJ2-7; no clear D. Germline CDR1 and CDR2: DFQATT and SNEGSKA (reference sequence). The CDR3 consists of 14 residues. Trimming removed 6 bases at V and 0 bases at J, with 15 bases between. CDR3 sequence: CSASPTFSSYEQYF. The DNA of the CDR3 is TGCAGTGCAAGCCCGACGTTCAGCTCCTACGAGCAGTACTTC.

This clonotype appeared a few times. J is TRBJ1-4 and V is TRBV7-2, with unresolved D. Germline V gives CDR1 SGHTA, CDR2 FQGNSA. The CDR3 contains 15 residues. Trimming took 6 bases from V and 0 from J, leaving 11 bases between them. CDR3 nucleotides: TGTGCCAGCAGTCTGGCCGGGACAACTAATGAAAAACTGTTTTTT. Translated: CASSLAGTTNEKLFF.

V gene TRBV20-1 combines with J gene TRBJ2-3; 9 bases fit TRBD1. Germline V lookup: CDR1 DFQATT, CDR2 SNEGSKA (reference sequence). The trim removed 2 bases at V and 5 bases at J, leaving 8 bases unmatched. The CDR3 is 15 residues long. Here the CDR3 reads CSARSPGQGVDTQYF. The CDR3, as DNA: TGCAGTGCTAGATCTCCGGGACAGGGAGTAGATACGCAGTATTTT.

This clonotype was observed a few times. The rearrangement uses TRBV20-1 and TRBJ1-2; possible D gene TRBD1, 5 bases. V was cut by 0 bases and J by 2 bases, with 19 bases left in between. CDR3 length: 17 residues. Germline values: CDR1 DFQATT, CDR2 SNEGSKA (reference sequence). CDR3 bases: TGCAGTGCTAGAGATCGGAACAGGCAGTTGGGGAACTATGGCTACACCTTC. Amino acids: CSARDRNRQLGNYGYTF.

This rearrangement joins TRBV7-9 to TRBJ2-5; 11 bases are a match to TRBD2. The CDR3 consists of 14 residues. V was pared by 6 bases and J by 4 bases, with 4 bases of the junction left unmatched. Germline CDR1 SEHNR, CDR2 FQNEAQ (reference sequence). The CDR3 DNA sequence: TGTGCCAGCAGATCTCTAGCGGGAGGAGAGACCCAGTACTTC. It codes for CASRSLAGGETQYF.

This clonotype was counted a few times. No DNA is shown, since the ends of the CDR3 on it are uncertain; the CDR3 is the one TCRdb lists. This chain uses TRBV5-5 with TRBJ1-2; the DNA was not compared with TRBD1, the D call given in the table. CDR1 is SGHKS, CDR2 YYEKEE, per germline (reference sequence). The CDR3 length equals 14 residues, ends included. CDR3: CASSLVGQGARSTF.

The V gene is TRBV6-6, the J gene TRBJ2-1; 8 nucleotides line up with TRBD2. The CDR3 runs to 16 residues. CDR1 MNHNY and CDR2 SVGAGI come from the germline V gene (reference sequence). V shed 7 bases and J 4 bases; nucleotides not matched to a gene: 12. CDR3 loop: CASTPTGGRSYNEQFF. CDR3 bases: TGTGCCAGCACTCCTACGGGGGGGCGATCGTACAATGAGCAGTTCTTC.

This clonotype has at least ten counts. The chain joins TRBV29-1 to TRBJ2-5; D could derive from TRBD1 or TRBD2 (5 bases each). The V gene's germline CDR1 is SQVTM and CDR2 ANQGSEA. Trimming took off 8 bases at V and 3 bases at J, with 19 bases between the two ends. This CDR3 is built from 14 residues. The CDR3 region is CSFSGAWGEETQYF. DNA for the CDR3: TGCAGCTTCTCTGGGGCCTGGGGAGAAGAGACCCAGTACTTC. Complete variable domain (other parts from reference TRBV29-1 and TRBJ2-5): SAVISQKPSRDICQRGTSLTIQCQVDSQVTMMFWYRQQPGQSLTLIATANQGSEATYESGFVIDKFPISRPNLTFSTLTVSNMSPEDSSIYLCSFSGAWGEETQYFGPGTRLLVL.

This chain connects TRBV9 to TRBJ2-7, with 7 positions matching TRBD2. The germline gives CDR1 SGDLS, CDR2 YYNGEE. J gave up 5 bases and V 4 bases, and 6 bases lay outside the gene matches. This CDR3 spans 13 amino acids. CDR3 nucleotides: TGTGCCAGCAGCCGGGACTATGCCCACGAGCAGTACTTC. Translated: CASSRDYAHEQYF.

This clonotype was detected ten times or more. The V call is TRBV10-3, the J call TRBJ2-5; 7 nucleotides line up with TRBD2. CDR3 length equals 14 residues. Germline V lookup: CDR1 ENHRY, CDR2 SYGVKD. V lost 5 bases and J lost 1; bases outside the gene matches: 4. DNA of the CDR3: TGTGCCATCAGTTGGTCTAGCGGCCAAGAGACCCAGTACTTC. Its protein product is CAISWSSGQETQYF.

This clonotype was detected a few times. V usage is TRBV27 and J usage is TRBJ1-6, with D unclear. V was pared by 6 bases and J by 0 bases, with 9 bases between. The length of the CDR3 is 15 residues. Germline V gene lookup returns CDR1 MNHEY and CDR2 SMNVEV (reference sequence). The CDR3: CASRVDLSYNSPLHF. The CDR3 nucleotides read TGTGCCAGCAGGGTGGACCTCTCCTATAATTCACCCCTCCACTTT.

The rearrangement links TRBV7-3 to TRBJ2-1; 7 bases are shared with TRBD2. This CDR3 is 16 amino acids long. The J segment lost 4 bases and the V segment lost 3 bases, leaving 9 bases of the junction unmatched. Germline CDR1 and CDR2: SGHTA and FQGTGA. The CDR3 protein is CASSFNGGEGYNEQFF. The CDR3 DNA reads as TGTGCCAGCAGCTTCAACGGAGGGGAGGGGTACAATGAGCAGTTCTTC.

This clonotype was observed once. A much larger clone differs by one base, so this may be a read error. V is TRBV29-1 and J is TRBJ2-3, with D tentatively TRBD1 or TRBD2 (5 bases each). Germline V gene data show CDR1 as SQVTM and CDR2 as ANQGSEA. With 6 bases removed from V and 4 bases from J, the gap between germline ends came to 20 bases. This CDR3 region has 15 residues. The CDR3 DNA is TGCAGCGTGGCCCATGTGGGGGAGTTCGCAGATACGCAGTATTTT. Its protein is CSVAHVGEFADTQYF.

This clonotype has a handful of counts. This chain uses TRBV5-5 with TRBJ2-5, with 13 positions matching TRBD2. The germline gives CDR1 SGHKS, CDR2 YYEKEE (reference sequence). J gave up 4 bases and V 4 bases, and 7 bases lay outside the gene matches. CDR3 length: 16 amino acids. In nucleotides, the CDR3 is TGTGCCAGCAGCGCCAGGACTAGCGGGGGCCGAGAGACCCAGTACTTC. Translation gives CASSARTSGGRETQYF.

Remarks on this clonotype: A much larger clone differs by one base, so this may be a read error. This rearrangement joins TRBV7-9 to TRBJ1-6, with TRBD1 matching over 11 bases. The germline V gene encodes CDR1 SEHNR and CDR2 FQNEAQ (reference sequence). The CDR3 is made up of 15 amino acids. The CDR3 sequence is CTSSLDGTGGSPLHF. Written as DNA, the CDR3 is TGTACCAGCAGCTTAGATGGGACAGGGGGTTCACCCCTCCACTTT.

This clonotype has a single count. This may be a read error, as it is one base from a much larger clone. The rearrangement uses TRBV29-1 and TRBJ2-5; D is unclear. V was shortened by 4 bases and J by 11 bases, with 20 bases between the two germline ends. Germline CDR1 SQVTM, CDR2 ANQGSEA. The CDR3 consists of 13 residues. Written as DNA, the CDR3 is TGCAGCGTTGGGAGTGGGCAGATAGTTGAGCAGTACTTC. Protein product: CSVGSGQIVEQYF.

V gene TRBV11-2 combines with J gene TRBJ2-3, with D perhaps matching TRBD2 (6 bases). The germline V gene encodes CDR1 SGHAT and CDR2 FQNNGV. The CDR3 covers 16 residues. V shed 6 bases and J shed 4 bases, with 20 bases lying between them. In DNA form, the CDR3 reads TGTGCCAGCAGTCAAACGACACAGCCTAGCGCAGATACGCAGTATTTT. This gives the protein CASSQTTQPSADTQYF.

Comment on this clonotype: At one end the junction does not follow the germline gene, possibly because of a read error. V and J are TRBV4-1 and TRBJ2-6; 9 bases match TRBD1. The germline V gene encodes CDR1 MGHRA and CDR2 YSYEKL. CDR3 length: 19 amino acids. Here the CDR3 reads CASSQEGTGGYSGTNVPTF. The DNA for the CDR3 is TGCGCCAGCAGCCAAGAGGGTACAGGGGGCTACTCTGGGACCAACGTCCCGACTTTC.

This clonotype was detected ten times or more. This chain uses TRBV20-1 with TRBJ2-3; possibly TRBD1 or TRBD2 for D (5 bases each). CDR3 length equals 11 residues. Germline lookup yields CDR1 DFQATT and CDR2 SNEGSKA (reference sequence). V lost 6 bases to trimming and J lost 1 base, with 5 bases between them. CDR3 nucleotide sequence: TGCAGTGCGGGACGCACAGATACGCAGTATTTT. It specifies CSAGRTDTQYF.